The present TCR beta chain was sequenced within a study of T cell repertoires in cytomegalovirus infection. TCRdb recomputed calls from the reads with MiXCR, one row per CDR3 protein. The table lists around 310,000 distinct CDR3 sequences, 15% to 20% of them singletons, with 12% in the top ten. This CDR3 contains 12 residues. Germline CDR1 and CDR2: DFQATT and SNEGSKA (reference sequence). Deletions cut 3 bases from V and 2 bases from J, with 8 bases between. The chain recombines TRBV20-1 with TRBJ2-7, with D perhaps TRBD1 or TRBD2 (5 bases each). The receptor was isolated from a human donor in good health (CMV status not recorded). Some clones in this sample may be carry-over from other donors' samples. Sequencing was performed on PBMCs. The CDR3, as DNA: TGCAGTGCTAGCGGGGCCCCCTACGAGCAGTACTTC. It specifies CSASGAPYEQYF.